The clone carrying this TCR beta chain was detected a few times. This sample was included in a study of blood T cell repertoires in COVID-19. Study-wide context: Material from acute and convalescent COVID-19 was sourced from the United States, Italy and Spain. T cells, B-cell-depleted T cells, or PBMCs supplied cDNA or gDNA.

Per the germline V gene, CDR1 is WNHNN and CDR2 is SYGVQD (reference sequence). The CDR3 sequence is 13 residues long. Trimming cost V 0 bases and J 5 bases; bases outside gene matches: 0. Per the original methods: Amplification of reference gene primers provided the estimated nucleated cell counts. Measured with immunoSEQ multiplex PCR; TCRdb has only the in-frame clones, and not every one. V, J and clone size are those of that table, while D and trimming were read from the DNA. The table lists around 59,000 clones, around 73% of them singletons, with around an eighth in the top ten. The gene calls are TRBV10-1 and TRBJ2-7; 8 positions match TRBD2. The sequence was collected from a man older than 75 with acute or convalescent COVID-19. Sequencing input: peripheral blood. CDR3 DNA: TGCGCCAGCAGTGAGTCACTAGCGGACGAGCAGTACTTC. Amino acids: CASSESLADEQYF.